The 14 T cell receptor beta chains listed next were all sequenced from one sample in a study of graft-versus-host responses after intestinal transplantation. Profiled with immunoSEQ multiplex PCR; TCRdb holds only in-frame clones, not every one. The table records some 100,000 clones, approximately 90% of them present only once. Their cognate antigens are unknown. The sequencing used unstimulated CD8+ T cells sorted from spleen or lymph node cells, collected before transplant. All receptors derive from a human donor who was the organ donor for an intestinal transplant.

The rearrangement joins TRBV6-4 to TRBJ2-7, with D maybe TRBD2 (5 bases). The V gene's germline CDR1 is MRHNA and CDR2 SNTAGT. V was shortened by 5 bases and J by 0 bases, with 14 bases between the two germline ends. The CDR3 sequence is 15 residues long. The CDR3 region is CASSLRGTDSYEQYF. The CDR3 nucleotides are TGTGCCAGCAGTCTACGGGGTACCGACTCCTACGAGCAGTACTTC.

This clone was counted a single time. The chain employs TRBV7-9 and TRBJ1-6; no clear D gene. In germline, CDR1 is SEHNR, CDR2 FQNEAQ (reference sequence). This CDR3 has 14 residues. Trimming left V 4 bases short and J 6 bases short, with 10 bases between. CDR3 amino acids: CASSSEGFNSPLHF. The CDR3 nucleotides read TGTGCCAGCAGCTCAGAGGGTTTTAATTCACCCCTCCACTTT.

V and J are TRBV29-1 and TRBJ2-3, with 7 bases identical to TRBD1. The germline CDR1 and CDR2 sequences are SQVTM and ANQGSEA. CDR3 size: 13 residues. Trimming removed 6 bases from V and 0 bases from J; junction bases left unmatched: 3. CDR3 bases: TGCAGCGTCATGGGACAGAGCACAGATACGCAGTATTTT. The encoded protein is CSVMGQSTDTQYF.

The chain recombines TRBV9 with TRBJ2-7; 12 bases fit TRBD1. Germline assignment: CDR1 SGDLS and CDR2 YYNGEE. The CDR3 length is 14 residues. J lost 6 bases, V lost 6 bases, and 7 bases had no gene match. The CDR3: CASKPGQGAGEQYF. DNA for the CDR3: TGTGCCAGCAAGCCGGGACAGGGGGCCGGCGAGCAGTACTTC.

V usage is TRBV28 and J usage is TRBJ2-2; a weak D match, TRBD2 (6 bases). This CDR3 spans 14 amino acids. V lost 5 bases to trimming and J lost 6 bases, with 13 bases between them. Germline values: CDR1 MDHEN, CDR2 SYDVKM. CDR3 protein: CASSAGPLPGELFF. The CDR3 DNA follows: TGTGCCAGCAGTGCGGGACCACTTCCCGGGGAGCTGTTTTTT.

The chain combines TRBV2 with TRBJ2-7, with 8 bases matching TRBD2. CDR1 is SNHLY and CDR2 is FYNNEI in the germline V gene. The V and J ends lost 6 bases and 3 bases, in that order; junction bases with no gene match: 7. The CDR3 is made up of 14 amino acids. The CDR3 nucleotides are TGTGCCAGCAGCCCGCGGGCGGGGGGCTACGAGCAGTACTTC. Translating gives CASSPRAGGYEQYF.

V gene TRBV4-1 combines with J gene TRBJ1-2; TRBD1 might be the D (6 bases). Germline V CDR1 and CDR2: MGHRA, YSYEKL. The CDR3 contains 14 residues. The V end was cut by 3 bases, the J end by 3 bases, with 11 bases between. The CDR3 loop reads CASSQGAPYYGYTF. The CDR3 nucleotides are TGCGCCAGCAGCCAGGGGGCCCCTTACTATGGCTACACCTTC.

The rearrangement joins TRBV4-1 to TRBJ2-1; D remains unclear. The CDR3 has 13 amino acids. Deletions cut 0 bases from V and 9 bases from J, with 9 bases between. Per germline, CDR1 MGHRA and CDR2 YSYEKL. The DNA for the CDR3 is TGCGCCAGCAGCCAAGATCGGAGCGCTGAGCAGTTCTTC. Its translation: CASSQDRSAEQFF.

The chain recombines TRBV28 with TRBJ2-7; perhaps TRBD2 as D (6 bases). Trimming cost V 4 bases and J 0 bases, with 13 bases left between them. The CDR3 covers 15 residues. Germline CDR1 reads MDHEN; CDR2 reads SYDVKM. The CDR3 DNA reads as TGTGCCAGCAGTTCCCTAGCGCCGAGCTCCTACGAGCAGTACTTC. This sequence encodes CASSSLAPSSYEQYF.

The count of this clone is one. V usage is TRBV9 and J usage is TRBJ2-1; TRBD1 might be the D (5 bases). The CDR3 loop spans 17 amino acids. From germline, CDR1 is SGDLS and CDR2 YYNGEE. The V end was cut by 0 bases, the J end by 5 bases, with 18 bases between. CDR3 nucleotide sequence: TGTGCCAGCAGCGTAGGACAGTCAAGAACCCTCGACAATGAGCAGTTCTTC. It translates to CASSVGQSRTLDNEQFF.

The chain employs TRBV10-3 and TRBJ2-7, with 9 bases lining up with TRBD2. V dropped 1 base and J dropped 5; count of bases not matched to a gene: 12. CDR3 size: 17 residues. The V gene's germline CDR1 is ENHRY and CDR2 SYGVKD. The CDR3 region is CAISEFGRLAGYNEQYF. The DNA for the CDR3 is TGTGCCATCAGTGAGTTCGGTAGGCTAGCGGGATATAACGAGCAGTACTTC.

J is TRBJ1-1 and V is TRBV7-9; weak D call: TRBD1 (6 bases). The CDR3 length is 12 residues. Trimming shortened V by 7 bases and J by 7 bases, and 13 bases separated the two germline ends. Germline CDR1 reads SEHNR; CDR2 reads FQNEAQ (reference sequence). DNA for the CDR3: TGTGCCAGCACCCATGGGACACTTGAAGCTTTCTTT. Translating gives CASTHGTLEAFF.

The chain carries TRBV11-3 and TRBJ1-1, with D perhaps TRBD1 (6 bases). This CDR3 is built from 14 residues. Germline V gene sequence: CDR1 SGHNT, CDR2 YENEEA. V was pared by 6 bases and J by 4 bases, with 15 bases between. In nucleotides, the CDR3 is TGTGCCAGCAGGAGGGGGACACCCGGCACTGAAGCTTTCTTT. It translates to CASRRGTPGTEAFF.

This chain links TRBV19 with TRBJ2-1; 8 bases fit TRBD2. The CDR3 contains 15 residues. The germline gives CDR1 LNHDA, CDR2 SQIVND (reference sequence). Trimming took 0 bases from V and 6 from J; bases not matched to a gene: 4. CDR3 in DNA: TGTGCCAGTAGTATAGAATCCGGGGGGGGCAATGAGCAGTTCTTC. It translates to CASSIESGGGNEQFF.